This is a list of T cell receptor beta chains from one sample in a study of CD8 T cells in Susac syndrome. TCRdb fed the immunoSEQ multiplex PCR reads into MiXCR, producing one record per CDR3 protein. Of 120,000 to 150,000 distinct CDR3 sequences in the sample, 94% are singletons; the top ten hold around 0.29%. The material sequenced was CD8+ T cells from PBMCs. Source of these receptors: a human donor in good health. Both conserved end residues are part of each CDR3. A D gene is named only where the DNA matches it firmly.

>TRBJ2-1|TRBV3-1|NA
CASSQVSGPAGYNEQFF
TGTGCCAGCAGCCAAGTATCAGGGCCGGCCGGATACAATGAGCAGTTCTTC
>TRBJ2-1|TRBV27|TRBD1
CASSWDSYNEQFF
TGTGCCAGCAGTTGGGACAGTTACAATGAGCAGTTCTTC
>TRBJ2-7|TRBV20-1|TRBD1
CSARVGQGGPYEQYF
TGCAGTGCTAGAGTGGGACAGGGGGGGCCCTACGAGCAGTACTTC
>TRBJ1-1|TRBV30|TRBD1
CAWTLIPTGIVEAFF
TGTGCCTGGACTCTTATACCGACAGGGATCGTTGAAGCTTTCTTT
>TRBJ1-1|TRBV23-1|NA
CASSQSGGNTEAFF
TGCGCCAGCAGTCAATCGGGGGGGAACACTGAAGCTTTCTTT
>TRBJ2-1|TRBV27|NA
CASSFPPNSGSSYNEQFF
TGTGCCAGCAGTTTCCCCCCTAATTCAGGAAGCTCCTACAATGAGCAGTTCTTC
>TRBJ2-3|TRBV20-1|NA
CSARDGASVDTDTQYF
TGCAGTGCTAGAGATGGGGCTAGCGTGGACACAGATACGCAGTATTTT
>TRBJ2-5|TRBV5-4|TRBD1
CASSGTGADVWGTQYF
TGTGCCAGCAGCGGGACAGGGGCCGACGTCTGGGGGACCCAGTACTTC
>TRBJ2-3|TRBV7-9|NA
CASSLEGLHPNTQYF
TGTGCCAGCAGCTTAGAAGGTCTCCACCCCAATACGCAGTATTTT
>TRBJ1-1|TRBV4-2|NA
CASSQDSQQVAGNTEAFF
TGTGCCAGCAGCCAAGATTCGCAACAGGTAGCGGGGAACACTGAAGCTTTCTTT
>TRBJ2-1|TRBV29-1|TRBD2
CSAEGLAAYNEQFF
TGCAGCGCCGAAGGACTAGCGGCGTACAATGAGCAGTTCTTC
>TRBJ2-5|TRBV7-9|NA
CASSLKLAIQETQYF
TGTGCCAGCAGCTTAAAGCTGGCGATCCAAGAGACCCAGTACTTC
>TRBJ1-2|TRBV28|NA
CASKAGGYTF
TGTGCCAGCAAGGCTGGAGGCTACACCTTC
>TRBJ2-5|TRBV6-1|NA
CASSAGSGPYQETQYF
TGTGCCAGCAGTGCTGGTAGCGGCCCGTACCAAGAGACCCAGTACTTC
>TRBJ2-3|TRBV11-1|TRBD1
CASSMERVGTATDTQYF
TGTGCCAGCAGCATGGAAAGAGTGGGGACAGCGACAGATACGCAGTATTTT
>TRBJ2-3|TRBV2|NA
CASSGAVSYTQYF
TGTGCCAGCAGTGGTGCGGTATCTTATACGCAGTATTTT